A selection of T cell receptor beta chains follows, all from one sample in a study of CD8+CD57+ T cells in acquired aplastic anemia. A single record per CDR3 protein comes from TCRdb applying MiXCR to the reads. The sample holds 250,000 to 350,000 distinct CDR3 sequences, about 50% seen once. Specimen: sorted CD4+, CD8+, or CD8+CD57+ T cells (not recorded which) from PBMCs. Source of these receptors: a human donor with aplastic anemia. Both conserved end residues are part of each CDR3. The D gene is left open where the match is weak. Size values are once, few and many counts, or a class for expanded clones, and some rows have none.

abundance	v_gene	j_gene	d_gene	CDR3aa	CDR3nt
few	TRBV7-3	TRBJ2-3	-	CASSRTGDSGDTQYF	TGTGCCAGCAGCCGCACAGGGGACTCTGGAGATACGCAGTATTTT
-	TRBV7-8	TRBJ1-1	-	CASSPPGTTWAFF	TGTGCCAGCAGCCCCCCCGGGACGACTTGGGCTTTCTTT
-	TRBV15	TRBJ1-1	TRBD1	CATSRALDRGNTEAFF	TGTGCCACCAGCAGAGCCCTTGACAGGGGTAACACTGAAGCTTTCTTT
few	TRBV20-1	TRBJ1-2	-	CSADSTNYGYTF	TGCAGCGCGGACAGTACTAACTATGGCTACACCTTC
many	TRBV6-5	TRBJ1-1	-	CASSYTLNTEAFF	TGTGCCAGCAGTTACACACTGAACACTGAAGCTTTCTTT
-	TRBV19	TRBJ1-4	-	CASSTGRNEKLFF	TGTGCCAGTAGCACTGGTAGAAATGAAAAACTGTTTTTT
-	TRBV19	TRBJ1-2	TRBD1	CASSIGMDRGDGYTF	TGTGCCAGTAGTATAGGGATGGACAGGGGCGATGGCTACACCTTC
-	TRBV10-2	TRBJ1-2	-	CASSYLQGCGYTF	TGCGCCAGCAGTTACTTACAGGGCTGTGGCTACACCTTC
-	TRBV5-6	TRBJ1-1	-	CASSLLQGFSEAFF	TGTGCCAGCAGCTTGTTACAGGGTTTCTCTGAAGCTTTCTTT
many	TRBV27	TRBJ2-7	TRBD2	CASSLQASGTSSYEQYF	TGTGCCAGCAGTTTACAAGCTAGCGGGACGAGCTCCTACGAGCAGTACTTC
-	TRBV25-1	TRBJ2-1	-	CASSMFQGGDEQFF	TGTGCCAGTAGTATGTTCCAAGGAGGGGATGAGCAGTTCTTC
-	TRBV10-3	TRBJ2-5	TRBD2	CAISEIAGVIETQYF	TGTGCCATCAGCGAGATAGCGGGAGTAATAGAGACCCAGTACTTC
-	TRBV10-1	TRBJ1-4	TRBD1	CASSTDRRLNEKLFF	TGCGCCAGCAGTACGGACAGGAGGTTGAATGAAAAACTGTTTTTT
many	TRBV24-1	TRBJ2-1	-	CATSDLRDRTHYNEQFF	TGTGCCACCAGTGATTTGAGGGACCGGACACACTACAATGAGCAGTTCTTC
many	TRBV5-1	TRBJ2-5	TRBD2	CASSLGRGGGETQYF	TGCGCCAGCAGCTTGGGCCGGGGGGGAGGAGAGACCCAGTACTTC
few	TRBV2	TRBJ2-7	TRBD2	CASRISTSPGEQYF	TGTGCCAGCAGAATTTCGACTAGCCCGGGCGAGCAGTACTTC
many	TRBV5-1	TRBJ1-4	-	CASSFSSGNEKLFF	TGCGCCAGCAGCTTCAGCTCGGGCAATGAAAAACTGTTTTTT
-	TRBV4-3	TRBJ1-2	TRBD1	CASSQVGQGAFYGYTF	TGCGCCAGCAGCCAAGTAGGGCAGGGGGCATTCTATGGCTACACCTTC
many	TRBV6-1	TRBJ2-7	TRBD2	CASSKTGTSGDYEQYF	TGTGCCAGCAGTAAAACCGGGACTAGCGGGGACTACGAGCAGTACTTC
once	TRBV20-1	TRBJ1-1	-	CSASISGWNTEAFF	TGCAGTGCTAGTATCTCCGGCTGGAACACTGAAGCTTTCTTT
once	TRBV29-1	TRBJ2-7	TRBD1	CSVEGQGYEQYF	TGCAGCGTTGAAGGACAGGGCTACGAGCAGTACTTC
few	TRBV29-1	TRBJ2-1	TRBD2	CSAPGTSGSINEQFF	TGCAGCGCCCCCGGGACTAGCGGGAGTATCAATGAGCAGTTCTTC
-	TRBV6-4	TRBJ2-2	-	CASSYSGQNTGELFF	TGTGCCAGCAGTTACTCGGGGCAGAACACCGGGGAGCTGTTTTTT
-	TRBV20-1	TRBJ2-7	-	CSARDGTVSGYEQYF	TGCAGTGCTAGAGATGGAACAGTCTCTGGGTACGAGCAGTACTTC
-	TRBV7-2	TRBJ2-7	-	CASSLAGLGSYEQYF	TGTGCCAGCAGCTTAGCGGGATTGGGGTCCTACGAGCAGTACTTC
-	TRBV5-1	TRBJ2-3	TRBD2	CASRSAGSTDTQYF	TGCGCCAGCAGATCAGCGGGAAGCACAGATACGCAGTATTTT
-	TRBV7-2	TRBJ1-1	TRBD1	CASSSTRDSEAFF	TGTGCCAGCAGCTCCACGAGGGACAGTGAAGCTTTCTTT
many	TRBV12-3/TRBV12-4	TRBJ2-1	TRBD1	CASSLQGAYNEQFF	TGTGCCAGCAGTTTACAGGGGGCCTACAATGAGCAGTTCTTC
-	TRBV29-1	TRBJ2-1	TRBD1	CSVGGTGDRYEQFF	TGCAGCGTAGGAGGGACAGGGGATCGGTATGAGCAGTTCTTC
-	TRBV27	TRBJ2-7	TRBD1	CASREGTGRPGDEQYF	TGTGCCAGTCGCGAAGGGACAGGCCGACCTGGCGACGAGCAGTACTTC
many	TRBV4-2	TRBJ2-7	-	CASSQDAGDSGYYEQYF	TGTGCCAGCAGCCAAGATGCGGGGGACAGTGGCTACTACGAGCAGTACTTC
many	TRBV29-1	TRBJ2-7	-	CSVGVGPYEQYF	TGCAGCGTTGGTGTGGGCCCCTACGAGCAGTACTTC
-	TRBV14	TRBJ2-7	-	CASSADRGEQYF	TGTGCCAGCAGCGCAGACAGAGGCGAGCAGTACTTC
-	TRBV7-9	TRBJ2-1	-	CASSPPGWNEQFF	TGTGCCAGCAGCCCCCCGGGCTGGAATGAGCAGTTCTTC
-	TRBV7-8	TRBJ2-7	-	CASSTSTGAYEQYF	TGTGCCAGCAGCACCTCGACAGGAGCGTACGAGCAGTACTTC
many	TRBV2	TRBJ2-2	TRBD1	CASRPGTVNTGELFF	TGTGCCAGCAGGCCCGGGACAGTTAACACCGGGGAGCTGTTTTTT
few	TRBV24-1	TRBJ2-2	TRBD1	CATSEPDRDTGELFF	TGTGCCACCAGTGAACCGGACAGGGACACCGGGGAGCTGTTTTTT
-	TRBV12-3/TRBV12-4	TRBJ2-7	TRBD2	CASSFGASGGHEQYF	TGTGCCAGCAGTTTCGGGGCTAGCGGGGGTCACGAGCAGTACTTC
-	TRBV25-1	TRBJ1-5	-	CASSESGRGNSNQPQHF	TGTGCCAGCAGTGAATCAGGCAGGGGCAATAGCAATCAGCCCCAGCATTTT
-	TRBV2	TRBJ2-5	-	CASSDGGAETQYF	TGTGCCAGCAGTGATGGGGGGGCTGAGACCCAGTACTTC
many	TRBV7-2	TRBJ2-1	TRBD2	CASSLGGGASNEQFF	TGTGCCAGCAGCTTAGGCGGGGGGGCCTCGAATGAGCAGTTCTTC
-	TRBV9	TRBJ2-3	-	CASSVTSGRGVGNEQYF	TGTGCCAGCAGCGTCACCTCAGGAAGGGGTGTCGGGAATGAGCAGTATTTT
-	TRBV20-1	TRBJ2-5	-	CSGELGGTQYF	TGCAGTGGGGAGTTAGGGGGGACCCAGTACTTC
-	TRBV7-2	TRBJ2-3	-	CASSPIDRALHF	TGTGCCAGCAGCCCAATTGACCGGGCCCTGCATTTT
many	TRBV9	TRBJ1-2	TRBD1	CASSDGTGALYGYTF	TGTGCCAGCAGCGATGGGACAGGGGCCCTCTATGGCTACACCTTC
-	TRBV12-3/TRBV12-4	TRBJ2-4	-	CASSFGQGRNIQYF	TGTGCCAGCAGTTTCGGGCAGGGTAGGAACATTCAGTACTTC
many	TRBV5-8	TRBJ1-2	-	CASSLAGHQNYGYTF	TGTGCCAGCAGCCTAGCGGGGCACCAGAACTATGGCTACACCTTC